What follows is one T cell receptor (beta chain) and its context. What it binds is unknown. This sample was taken from a study of cytomegalovirus exposure and HLA in healthy donors. For the study at large: Counted in an early data release were 65 million to 100 million unique TCRs from HLA-typed donors.

General study findings and limits: Analysis performed later showed TCR beta chains linked to HLA being more clonally expanded than equally common others. A later analysis associated approximately 17,000 TCR beta sequences with HLA alleles at a 0.05 false discovery rate. HLA restriction was apparent for most CMV-associated TCR beta chains in a later analysis.

Both 60 Vbeta primers and 13 Jbeta primers went into the PCR. Assay used: immunoSEQ multiplex PCR; TCRdb lists only in-frame clones, some missing. Of around 160,000 clones in the sample, roughly four fifths were seen once. V was pared by 7 bases and J by 5 bases, with 5 bases of the junction left unmatched. The CDR3 runs 13 residues. Germline CDR1 and CDR2: ENHRY and SYGVKD. This chain joins TRBV10-3 and TRBJ2-1, with 7 bases fitting TRBD2. The receptor comes from a woman in her forties in good health and CMV-seronegative. The specimen sequenced was PBMCs. The CDR3 spells CAITAGSHNEQFF. In DNA form, the CDR3 reads TGTGCCATCACAGCGGGATCCCACAATGAGCAGTTCTTC.